This entry describes one T cell receptor beta chain. These data come from a study of blood T cells in healthy people across ages. Using a J-beta primer mix together with a sample-barcoded 5' primer, a second PCR was run for roughly 6 to 11 cycles. TCRdb re-called the 5' RACE reads through MiXCR, storing one row per CDR3 protein. The sample contains 890,000 or so distinct CDR3 sequences, 62% of which appear only once. The V end lost 3 bases, the J end lost 7 bases, and 14 bases lay between the germline ends. This CDR3 comprises 15 residues. Germline lookup yields CDR1 SGDLS and CDR2 YYNGEE. V and J are TRBV9 and TRBJ1-6, with D possibly TRBD1 on 5 matching bases. The receptor was isolated from a man between 25 and 39 years old in good health. The specimen was blood. The CDR3 DNA sequence: TGTGCCAGCAGCGCTACCGGGACGGTAAATTCACCCCTCCACTTT. Protein product: CASSATGTVNSPLHF.